The rows below give T cell receptor beta chains drawn from one sample of a study of cytotoxic CD8 clonotypes in ibrutinib-treated CLL. The assay was immunoSEQ multiplex PCR, and TCRdb's table has in-frame clones only and misses some. The sample contains approximately 350,000 clones, under 70% of which appear only once. The sample here was PBMCs, taken after 36 months of ibrutinib treatment. All receptors derive from a human donor with chronic lymphocytic leukemia. Each CDR3 is given with its conserved first and last residue. Fields, in order: D gene, clone size, V gene, J gene, CDR3 DNA, CDR3 protein. A D gene is named only where the DNA matches it firmly. Where a row states a size, it is once, few, many or the class of an expanded clone; other rows omit it.

>TRBD2|once|TRBV18|TRBJ2-1
TGTGCCAGCTCACCCCTGCGGGAGTCGGGTGAGCAGTTCTTC
CASSPLRESGEQFF
>-|-|TRBV7-9|TRBJ2-7
TGTGCTGTTAGGGACAAGGGTCCCTACGAGCAGTACTTC
CAVRDKGPYEQYF
>-|-|TRBV4-1|TRBJ2-7
TGCGCCAGCAGCCAAGAGGAGGCAGGTCCCTACGAGCAGTACTTC
CASSQEEAGPYEQYF
>-|-|TRBV11-3|TRBJ2-1
TGTGCCAGCAGCTTAGAGCTTCAGGATGAGCAGTTCTTC
CASSLELQDEQFF
>-|-|TRBV27|TRBJ1-2
TGTGCCAGCAGTTTCAGTGGGTCGGATGGCTACACCTTC
CASSFSGSDGYTF
>TRBD2|-|TRBV28|TRBJ2-3
TGTGCCAGCAGTTTTAGCGGGAGAGGGGATACGCAGTATTTT
CASSFSGRGDTQYF
>-|-|TRBV5-1|TRBJ2-2
TGCGCCAGCTCCATTGGACCTCTCAACACCGGGGAGCTGTTTTTT
CASSIGPLNTGELFF
>TRBD1|-|TRBV29-1|TRBJ1-4
TGCAGCGTTAGGGCAGGGGGCGGAGAAAAACTGTTTTTT
CSVRAGGGEKLFF
>-|-|TRBV27|TRBJ2-1
TGTGCCAGCAGGGAGGACTTCTCCTACAATGAGCAGTTCTTC
CASREDFSYNEQFF
>TRBD1|-|TRBV5-5|TRBJ1-2
TGTGCCAGCAGCTTGGCCCCCGGGACAGCTGCCGGCTACACCTTC
CASSLAPGTAAGYTF
>TRBD1|-|TRBV18|TRBJ1-2
TGTGCCAGCTCACGCGGACAGGGGGCGAACTATGGCTACACCTTC
CASSRGQGANYGYTF
>-|-|TRBV4-1|TRBJ1-6
TGCGCCAGCAGCCAAGGGCAGGACGGGAATTCACCCCTCCACTTT
CASSQGQDGNSPLHF
>-|-|TRBV27|TRBJ1-1
TGTGCCAGCAGTTTTCGGCAGGGCGGAAAAGCTTTCTTT
CASSFRQGGKAFF
>TRBD1|-|TRBV9|TRBJ1-4
TGTGCCAGCAGCGTAGGGACAGGGAGAGATGAAAAACTGTTTTTT
CASSVGTGRDEKLFF
>-|-|TRBV6-1|TRBJ2-4
TGTGCCAGCAGTGAAAATCAGGGTCAGATAGCCAAAAACATTCAGTACTTC
CASSENQGQIAKNIQYF
>TRBD2|-|TRBV29-1|TRBJ2-4
TGCAGCGCGGGGACTAGCGGGCCCAAAAACATTCAGTACTTC
CSAGTSGPKNIQYF
>TRBD2|once|TRBV18|TRBJ2-7
TGTGCCAGCTCACCGAGACAACTAGCGGGGCGCTACGAGCAGTACTTC
CASSPRQLAGRYEQYF
>-|-|TRBV29-1|TRBJ2-5
TGCAGCGTCGCCGGACTGGAGACCCAGTACTTC
CSVAGLETQYF
>-|-|TRBV29-1|TRBJ2-3
TGCAGCGTCGGTTTATCAGGGAGGCAGTATTTT
CSVGLSGRQYF
>-|-|TRBV19|TRBJ1-2
TGTGCCAGTAGACTATCAGGGGACCGGCGCTATGGCTACACCTTC
CASRLSGDRRYGYTF
>-|-|TRBV6-5|TRBJ1-1
TGTGCCAGCAGTTACTCGGGCGACTGGAACACTGAAGCTTTCTTT
CASSYSGDWNTEAFF
>-|-|TRBV29-1|TRBJ2-3
TGCAGCGTTGAAGCAAGTCGTACGCAGTATTTT
CSVEASRTQYF
>TRBD1|-|TRBV7-3|TRBJ1-1
TGTGCCAGCAGCCTTGCGGGACAGATAACTGAAGCTTTCTTT
CASSLAGQITEAFF
>-|few|TRBV5-1|TRBJ1-4
TGCGCCAGCAGCTTCTCCGGACAGAGTAATGAAAAACTGTTTTTT
CASSFSGQSNEKLFF
>TRBD1|-|TRBV5-1|TRBJ2-7
TGCGCCAGCAGCATACGACAGGGGGGATACGAGCAGTACTTC
CASSIRQGGYEQYF
>TRBD1|few|TRBV29-1|TRBJ1-1
TGCAGCGTGGGACAGCACACCACTGAAGCTTTCTTT
CSVGQHTTEAFF
>TRBD1|once|TRBV7-6|TRBJ2-1
TGTGCCAGTTCACAGGGGGCGAGTAATGAGCAGTTCTTC
CASSQGASNEQFF
>-|-|TRBV6-1|TRBJ2-3
TGTGCCAGCAGTGCCGAGACTCCCGGGTGGGCAGATACGCAGTATTTT
CASSAETPGWADTQYF
>TRBD1|-|TRBV7-9|TRBJ1-2
TGTGCCAGCAGCTGGGACAGGGGGCGTTGGCGGGGCTACACCTTC
CASSWDRGRWRGYTF
>-|-|TRBV19|TRBJ2-7
TGTGCCAGTAGTACGGGGGACGAGCAGTACTTC
CASSTGDEQYF
>-|few|TRBV29-1|TRBJ2-1
TGCAGCGTTGAACAGTTGGGTTTGGGTGAGCAGTTCTTC
CSVEQLGLGEQFF
>-|-|TRBV5-6|TRBJ2-5
TGTGCCAGCAGCTCCCCACTAGCTCACCAAGAGACCCAGTACTTC
CASSSPLAHQETQYF
>-|once|TRBV9|TRBJ2-7
TGTGCCAGCAGCGTAGGGGGGGTTAGCTACGAGCAGTACTTC
CASSVGGVSYEQYF
>TRBD1|-|TRBV7-9|TRBJ2-3
TGTGCCAGCAGCTTAGGACAGGGGAAGGGCACAGATACGCAGTATTTT
CASSLGQGKGTDTQYF
>-|few|TRBV7-3|TRBJ1-2
TGTGCCAGCAGCTTGGGGCCCAACTATGGCTACACCTTC
CASSLGPNYGYTF
>-|-|TRBV9|TRBJ2-7
TGTGCCAGCAGCGTAGATGGGACAACCTACGAGCAGTACTTC
CASSVDGTTYEQYF
>-|-|TRBV7-2|TRBJ2-7
TGTGCCAGCAGCCCGGCCTTTCCCGAGCAGTACTTC
CASSPAFPEQYF
>-|-|TRBV20-1|TRBJ2-1
TGCAGTGCTAGAGATTATAGGTTACAGTTCTTC
CSARDYRLQFF